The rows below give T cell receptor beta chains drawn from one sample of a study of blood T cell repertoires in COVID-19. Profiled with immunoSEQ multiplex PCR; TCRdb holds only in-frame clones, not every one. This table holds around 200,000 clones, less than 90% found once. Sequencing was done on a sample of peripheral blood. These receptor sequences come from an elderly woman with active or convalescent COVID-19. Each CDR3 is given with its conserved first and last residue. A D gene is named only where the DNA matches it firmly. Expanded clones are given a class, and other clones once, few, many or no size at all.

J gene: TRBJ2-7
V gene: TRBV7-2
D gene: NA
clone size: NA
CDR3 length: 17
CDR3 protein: CASSSRQGILSSYEQYF
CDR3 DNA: TGTGCCAGCAGCTCCCGGCAGGGGATCCTAAGCTCCTACGAGCAGTACTTC

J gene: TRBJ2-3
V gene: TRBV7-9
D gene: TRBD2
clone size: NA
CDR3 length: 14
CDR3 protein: CASSGEGSTDTQYF
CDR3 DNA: TGTGCCAGCAGCGGGGAGGGGAGCACAGATACGCAGTATTTT

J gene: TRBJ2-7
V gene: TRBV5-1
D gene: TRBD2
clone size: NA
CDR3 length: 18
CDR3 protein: CASSFGLAGGHVSYEQYF
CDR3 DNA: TGCGCCAGCAGCTTTGGACTAGCGGGGGGGCATGTCTCTTACGAGCAGTACTTC

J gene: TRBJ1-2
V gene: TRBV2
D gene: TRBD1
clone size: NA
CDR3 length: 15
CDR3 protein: CASRVGQGVNYGYTF
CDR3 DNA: TGTGCCAGCAGGGTCGGACAGGGCGTTAACTATGGCTACACCTTC

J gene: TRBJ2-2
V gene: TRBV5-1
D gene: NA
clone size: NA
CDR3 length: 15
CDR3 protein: CASSLEAADTGELFF
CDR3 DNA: TGCGCCAGCAGCTTGGAGGCGGCAGACACCGGGGAGCTGTTTTTT

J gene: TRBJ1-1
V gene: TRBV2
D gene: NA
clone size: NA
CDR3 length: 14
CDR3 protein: CASSEYGSLTEAFF
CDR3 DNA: TGTGCCAGCAGTGAATATGGCAGTTTGACTGAAGCTTTCTTT

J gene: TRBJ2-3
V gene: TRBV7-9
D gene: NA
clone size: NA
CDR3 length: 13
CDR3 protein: CASKLGGTDTQYF
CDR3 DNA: TGTGCTTCGAAACTGGGAGGCACAGATACGCAGTATTTT

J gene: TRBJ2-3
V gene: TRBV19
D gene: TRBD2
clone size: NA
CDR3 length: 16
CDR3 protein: CASSIGRATGTDTQYF
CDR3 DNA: TGTGCCAGTAGTATCGGGAGGGCCACGGGAACAGATACGCAGTATTTT

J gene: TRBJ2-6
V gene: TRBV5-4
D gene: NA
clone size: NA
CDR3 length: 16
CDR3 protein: CASRDKVASGANVLTF
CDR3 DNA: TGTGCCAGCAGGGATAAGGTAGCTAGTGGGGCCAACGTCCTGACTTTC

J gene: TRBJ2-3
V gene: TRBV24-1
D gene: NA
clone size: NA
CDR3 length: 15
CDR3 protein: CATSDLAGSTDTQYF
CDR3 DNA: TGTGCCACCAGTGATTTAGCAGGGAGCACAGATACGCAGTATTTT

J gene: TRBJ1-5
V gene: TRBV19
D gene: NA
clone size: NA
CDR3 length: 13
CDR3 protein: CASSIERAQPQHF
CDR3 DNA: TGTGCCAGTAGTATAGAACGAGCCCAGCCCCAGCATTTT

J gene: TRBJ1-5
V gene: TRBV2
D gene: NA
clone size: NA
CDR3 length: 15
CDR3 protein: CASSSFYSSNQPQHF
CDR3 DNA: TGTGCCAGCAGTTCCTTCTACAGTAGCAATCAGCCCCAGCATTTT

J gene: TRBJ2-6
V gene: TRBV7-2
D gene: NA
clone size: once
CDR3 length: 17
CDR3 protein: CASSVQALGAGANVLTF
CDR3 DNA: TGTGCCAGCAGCGTACAGGCGCTGGGGGCGGGGGCCAACGTCCTGACTTTC

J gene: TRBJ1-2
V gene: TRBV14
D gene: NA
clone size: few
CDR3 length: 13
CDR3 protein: CASSQDSAYGYTF
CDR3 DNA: TGTGCCAGCAGCCAGGACAGTGCCTATGGCTACACCTTC

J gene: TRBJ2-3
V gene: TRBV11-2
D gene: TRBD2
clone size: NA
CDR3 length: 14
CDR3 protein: CASSWGLDTDTQYF
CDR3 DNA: TGTGCCAGCAGCTGGGGACTAGACACAGATACGCAGTATTTT

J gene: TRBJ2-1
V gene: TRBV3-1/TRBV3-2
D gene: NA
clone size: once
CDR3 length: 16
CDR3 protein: CASSQAGASSYNEQFF
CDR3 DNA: TGTGCCAGCAGCCAAGCTGGGGCGAGCTCCTACAATGAGCAGTTCTTC

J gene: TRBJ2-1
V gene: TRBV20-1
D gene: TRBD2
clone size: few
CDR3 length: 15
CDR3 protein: CSASYLAGINNEQFF
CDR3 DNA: TGCAGTGCTAGTTATCTAGCGGGCATCAACAATGAGCAGTTCTTC

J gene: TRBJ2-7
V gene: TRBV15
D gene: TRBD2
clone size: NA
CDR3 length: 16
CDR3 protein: CATSRDIAGEAYEQYF
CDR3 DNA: TGTGCCACCAGCAGAGATATCGCGGGGGAGGCCTACGAGCAGTACTTC

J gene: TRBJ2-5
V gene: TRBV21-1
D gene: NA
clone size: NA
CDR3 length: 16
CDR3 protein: CASSTRDTKIRETQYF
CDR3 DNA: TGTGCCAGCAGCACCCGGGACACCAAGATCCGGGAGACCCAGTACTTC

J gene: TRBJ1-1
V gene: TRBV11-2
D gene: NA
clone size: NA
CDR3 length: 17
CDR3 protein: CASSLVGNQGLNTEAFF
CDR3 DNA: TGTGCCAGCAGCTTAGTGGGTAACCAGGGTCTGAACACTGAAGCTTTCTTT

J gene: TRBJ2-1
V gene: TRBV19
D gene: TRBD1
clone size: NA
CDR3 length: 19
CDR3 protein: CASTRQTGFLSRSNNEQFF
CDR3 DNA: TGTGCCAGTACCCGACAGACAGGGTTCTTGTCCCGATCTAACAATGAGCAGTTCTTC

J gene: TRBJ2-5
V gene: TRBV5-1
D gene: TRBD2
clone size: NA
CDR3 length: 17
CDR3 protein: CASSLGTSGPVQETQYF
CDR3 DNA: TGCGCCAGCAGCTTGGGGACTAGCGGGCCGGTCCAAGAGACCCAGTACTTC

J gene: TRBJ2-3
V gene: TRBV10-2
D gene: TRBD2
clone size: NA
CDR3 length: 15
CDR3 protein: CASRPTSGARDTQYF
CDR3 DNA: TGCGCCAGCAGACCTACTAGCGGGGCTAGGGATACGCAGTATTTT

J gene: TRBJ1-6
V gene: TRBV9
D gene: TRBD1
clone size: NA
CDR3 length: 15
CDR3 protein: CASSERQGYNSPLHF
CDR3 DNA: TGTGCCAGCAGCGAAAGACAGGGGTATAATTCACCCCTCCACTTT

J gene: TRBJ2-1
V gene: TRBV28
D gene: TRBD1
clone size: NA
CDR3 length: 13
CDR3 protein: CASRPTGDNEQFF
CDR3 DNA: TGTGCCAGCAGGCCGACAGGGGACAATGAGCAGTTCTTC

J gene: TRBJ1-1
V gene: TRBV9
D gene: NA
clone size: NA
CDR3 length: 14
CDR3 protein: CASSPYSWADEAFF
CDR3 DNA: TGTGCCAGCAGCCCTTACTCCTGGGCAGATGAAGCTTTCTTT

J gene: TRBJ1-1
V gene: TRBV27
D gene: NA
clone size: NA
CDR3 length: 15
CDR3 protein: CASSLSAAMNTEAFF
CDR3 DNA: TGTGCCAGCAGTTTATCGGCGGCCATGAACACTGAAGCTTTCTTT

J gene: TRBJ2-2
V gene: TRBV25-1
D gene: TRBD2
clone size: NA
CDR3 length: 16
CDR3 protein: CASSEGGGRAFGELFF
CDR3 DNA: TGTGCCAGCAGTGAAGGGGGGGGGAGGGCCTTCGGGGAGCTGTTTTTT

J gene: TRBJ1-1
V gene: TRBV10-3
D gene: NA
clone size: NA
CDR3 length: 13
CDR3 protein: CAISRTSDTEAFF
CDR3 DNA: TGTGCCATCAGCAGAACGTCAGACACTGAAGCTTTCTTT

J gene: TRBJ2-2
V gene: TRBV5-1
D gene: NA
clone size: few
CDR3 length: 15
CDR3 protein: CASSSDLFGTGELFF
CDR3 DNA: TGCGCCAGCAGCTCCGACTTATTTGGGACCGGGGAGCTGTTTTTT

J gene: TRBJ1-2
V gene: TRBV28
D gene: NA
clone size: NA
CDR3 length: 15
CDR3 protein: CASRSSAARVYGYTF
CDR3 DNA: TGTGCCAGCAGAAGCTCGGCCGCCCGGGTCTATGGCTACACCTTC

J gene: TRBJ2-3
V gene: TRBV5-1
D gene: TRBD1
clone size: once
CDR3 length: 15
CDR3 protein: CASSLEGGGSDTQYF
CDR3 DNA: TGCGCCAGCAGCTTGGAAGGGGGCGGTTCAGATACGCAGTATTTT

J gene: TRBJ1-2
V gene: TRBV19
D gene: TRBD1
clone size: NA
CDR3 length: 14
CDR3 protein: CASTTTGVSVGYTF
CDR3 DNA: TGTGCCAGTACCACGACAGGGGTATCGGTAGGCTACACCTTC

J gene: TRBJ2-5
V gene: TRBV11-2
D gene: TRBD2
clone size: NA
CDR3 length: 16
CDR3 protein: CASRRGAGNFQETQYF
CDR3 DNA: TGTGCCAGCAGGCGGGGAGCGGGGAACTTCCAAGAGACCCAGTACTTC

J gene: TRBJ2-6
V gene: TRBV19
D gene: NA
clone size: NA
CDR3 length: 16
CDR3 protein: CASSISSGVGANVLTF
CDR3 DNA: TGTGCCAGTAGTATTAGTTCAGGGGTTGGGGCCAACGTCCTGACTTTC

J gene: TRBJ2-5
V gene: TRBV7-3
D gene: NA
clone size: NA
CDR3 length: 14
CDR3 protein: CASSLGSRGGTQYF
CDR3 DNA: TGTGCCAGCAGCTTAGGTTCGAGAGGGGGGACCCAGTACTTC

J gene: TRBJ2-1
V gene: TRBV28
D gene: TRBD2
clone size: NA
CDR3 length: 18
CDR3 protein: CASRLGGLAGGSYNEQFF
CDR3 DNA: TGTGCCAGCAGGTTAGGTGGACTAGCGGGGGGCTCATACAATGAGCAGTTCTTC

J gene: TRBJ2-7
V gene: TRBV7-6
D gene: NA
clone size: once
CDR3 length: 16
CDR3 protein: CASSLVFRGPLLEQYF
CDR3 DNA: TGTGCCAGCAGCTTAGTTTTTCGAGGTCCCCTCCTCGAGCAGTACTTC

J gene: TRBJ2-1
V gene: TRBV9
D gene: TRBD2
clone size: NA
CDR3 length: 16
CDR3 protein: CASSVAGLAGVYEQFF
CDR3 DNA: TGTGCCAGCAGCGTCGCGGGACTAGCGGGAGTGTATGAGCAGTTCTTC

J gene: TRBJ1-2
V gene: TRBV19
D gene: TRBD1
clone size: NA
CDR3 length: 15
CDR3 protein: CASTQETGGSDGYTF
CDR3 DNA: TGTGCCAGTACCCAGGAGACAGGGGGTAGTGATGGCTACACCTTC

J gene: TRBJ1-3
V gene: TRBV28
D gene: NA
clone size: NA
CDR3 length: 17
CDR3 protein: CASSLELSRSSGNTIYF
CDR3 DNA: TGTGCCAGCAGTTTAGAGTTATCTCGATCCTCTGGAAACACCATATATTTT

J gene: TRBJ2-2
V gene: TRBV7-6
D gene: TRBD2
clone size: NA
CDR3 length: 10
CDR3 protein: CASSGEGLFF
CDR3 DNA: TGTGCCAGCAGCGGGGAGGGGCTGTTTTTT

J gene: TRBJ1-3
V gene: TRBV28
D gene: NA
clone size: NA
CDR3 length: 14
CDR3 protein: CASITPGRGNTIYF
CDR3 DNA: TGTGCCAGCATCACTCCGGGACGGGGGAACACCATATATTTT

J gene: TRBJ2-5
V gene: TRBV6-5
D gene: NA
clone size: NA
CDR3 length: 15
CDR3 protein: CASSPSGGGLKTQYF
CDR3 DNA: TGTGCCAGCAGCCCAAGTGGGGGGGGCCTAAAGACCCAGTACTTC

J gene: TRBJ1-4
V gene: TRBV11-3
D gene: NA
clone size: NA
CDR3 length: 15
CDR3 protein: CASSWAPATNEKLFF
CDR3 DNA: TGTGCCAGCAGCTGGGCTCCGGCCACTAATGAAAAACTGTTTTTT

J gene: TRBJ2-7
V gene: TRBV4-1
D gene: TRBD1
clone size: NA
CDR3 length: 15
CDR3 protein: CASSQIQGGMAEQYF
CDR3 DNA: TGCGCCAGCAGCCAAATACAGGGGGGCATGGCCGAGCAGTACTTC

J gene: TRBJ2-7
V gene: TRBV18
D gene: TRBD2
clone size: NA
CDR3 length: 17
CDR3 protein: CASSPNSPGLGTYEQYF
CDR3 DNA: TGTGCCAGCTCACCAAATTCCCCGGGACTAGGTACCTACGAGCAGTACTTC

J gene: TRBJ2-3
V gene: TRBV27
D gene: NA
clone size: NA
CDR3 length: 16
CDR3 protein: CASSTGLRQITDTQYF
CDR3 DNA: TGTGCCAGCAGTACGGGACTCCGCCAAATCACAGATACGCAGTATTTT